This T cell receptor (beta chain) was recorded in a study of relationships among human T cell subsets (dated by TCRdb to about 2010). About the investigation overall: The study sequenced eight distinct T cell populations from blood: pan T, CD8 cytotoxic, regulatory, Th1, Th2, naive plus transitional, activated and memory cells. Study-level results and caveats: Over 50% of CD8+ cytotoxic sequences were found to belong to clones with over 100 reads, whereas few such clones were observed in the regulatory and Th2 subsets. V, D and J usage, CDR3 length and N-nucleotide additions showed no statistically significant differences among the seven subsets. A CD4+CD8+ double-positive population could not be ruled out by the bead-based sorting. The substantial sharing of CDR3s among Th1, Th2 and regulatory T cells was interpreted as suggesting that cell fate choices are stochastic.

Library construction relied on multiplex PCR. Sequencing instrument: 454 GS FLX. Semiquantitative ARM-PCR was used to amplify the TCR alpha and beta CDR3 regions from mRNA. In ARM-PCR, tagged nested gene-specific primers were applied first, and communal superprimers then carried out the exponential amplification. Before the second amplification round was performed on first-round PCR products, the nested primers were removed by exonuclease. The amplicons were sequenced on the 454 platform, which can rapidly sequence millions of DNA fragments without cloning bias. A read was counted as effective if the read could be mapped to both V and J germline segments. Per the original workflow: IRmap was used to assign reads to germline V, D and J segments, relying on pyromap, a Smith-Waterman modification adapted to 454 sequencing errors. D-beta assignments were filtered with cutoffs set at the 99th percentile of alignment scores obtained from simulated random sequences. The amino acids between the conserved V-segment Y[YFLI]C motif and the J-segment [FW]GXGT motif were defined as CDR3. Repertoire diversity was estimated with a compound Poisson process model previously applied to large-scale EST data. A procedure for detecting cross-contamination was used to argue that sample contamination was not the source of the shared CDR3s. TCRdb trimmed public reads at Q25 via fastp, called clones via MiXCR and kept in-frame beta chains. Entries that share a CDR3 protein sequence are merged under the most common genes and DNA. The V and J calls here are based on TCRdb, not the publication. The table for this sample lists 3,500 to 5,000 distinct CDR3 sequences; around 54% of them were counted only once. Of the sample, 2.5% to 3.5% falls within the top ten clones.

After CD4+CD56+ NKT cells were removed, anti-CD294 beads were used to select Th2 cells as CD4+CD25-CD294+ cells. Miltenyi superparamagnetic beads coated with subset-specific monoclonal antibodies were used to isolate the T cell subsets. Every T cell population was isolated from peripheral blood. Ficoll separation was used to obtain mononuclear cells from whole blood, after which anti-CD14 microbeads were used to deplete monocytes. The isolated cell populations were resuspended in RNAprotect reagent immediately. The sample holds a few counts of this clonotype. Its antigen is not yet known. Per-base quality was not reported, and no clone a single base away is much larger than it. The CDR3 spans 14 residues, from the cysteine through the phenylalanine. Only the CDR3 region is kept as DNA, spanning 42 bases read in frame from base 1. Trimming costs V 5 bases and J 4 bases, and their ends lie 14 bases apart. CDR1 and CDR2 were assigned from the germline V gene as SGHAT and FQNNGV.

This receptor was obtained from a man aged 35 to 55 in good health. Material: CD4+ Th2 cells sorted from blood. What the cell subset or site label conveys for this sample: CD4+CD25-CD294+ T helper 2 cells. The rearranged chain carries TRBV11-2 and TRBJ2-5; TRBD2 is perhaps the D gene, given 7 matching bases. The CDR3 here reads CASSKQGGGETQYF. The DNA reads as follows: TGTGCCAGCAGCAAACAGGGAGGGGGAGAGACCCAGTACTTC. The variable domain in full, with residues beyond the CDR3 obtained from the reference TRBV11-2 and TRBJ2-5 genes, is EAGVAQSPRYKIIEKRQSVAFWCNPISGHATLYWYQQILGQGPKLLIQFQNNGVVDDSQLPKDRFSAERLKGVDSTLKIQPAKLEDSAVYLCASSKQGGGETQYFGPGTRLLVL.